This T cell receptor beta chain was found in a study of blood T cells in healthy people across ages. For the study at large: Capture by template switching was about one barcoded beta molecule per two T cells.

In germline, CDR1 is LGHNA, CDR2 YSLEER. The CDR3 is 18 amino acids. The use of a sample-barcoded 5' primer and a J-beta primer mix characterized a second PCR of roughly 7 to 11 cycles. From the 5' RACE reads, TCRdb called clonotypes with MiXCR, one entry per CDR3 protein. The table includes over 950,000 distinct CDR3 sequences, roughly two fifths detected once. Donor samples were obtained from healthy Caucasian individuals from Russia, aged 6 to 90. Peripheral blood, roughly 9.3 milliliters per donor, was collected. Comment on this clonotype: The antigen is unknown.

The study's findings and limits: Researchers deemed the diversity estimates from one million T cells underestimates.

The gene calls are TRBV4-3 and TRBJ2-1, with TRBD1 identical over 8 bases. Judging by the DNA end, TRBJ2-7 fits better; the J call may be wrong. The receptor was isolated from a man aged 18 to 29 in good health. Sample: blood. CDR3 sequence reads: CASSQARYRGRSYNEQYF. In DNA, the CDR3 is TGCGCCAGCAGCCAAGCACGATACAGGGGGAGGTCCTACAATGAGCAGTACTTC.